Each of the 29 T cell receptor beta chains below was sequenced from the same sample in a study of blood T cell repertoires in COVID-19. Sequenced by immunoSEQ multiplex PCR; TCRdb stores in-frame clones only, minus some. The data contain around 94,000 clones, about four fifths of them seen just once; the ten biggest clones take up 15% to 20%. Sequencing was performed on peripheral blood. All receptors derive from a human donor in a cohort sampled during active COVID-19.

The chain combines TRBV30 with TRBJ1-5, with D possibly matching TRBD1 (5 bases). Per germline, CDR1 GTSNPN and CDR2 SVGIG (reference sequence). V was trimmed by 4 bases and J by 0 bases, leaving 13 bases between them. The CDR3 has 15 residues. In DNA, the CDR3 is TGTGCCTGGACCGCAGGGTCCTATAGCAATCAGCCCCAGCATTTT. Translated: CAWTAGSYSNQPQHF. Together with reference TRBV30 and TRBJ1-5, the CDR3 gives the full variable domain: SQTIHQWPATLVQPVGSPLSLECTVEGTSNPNLYWYRQAAGRGLQLLFYSVGIGQISSEVPQNLSASRPQDRQFILSSKKLLLSDSGFYLCAWTAGSYSNQPQHFGDGTRLSIL.

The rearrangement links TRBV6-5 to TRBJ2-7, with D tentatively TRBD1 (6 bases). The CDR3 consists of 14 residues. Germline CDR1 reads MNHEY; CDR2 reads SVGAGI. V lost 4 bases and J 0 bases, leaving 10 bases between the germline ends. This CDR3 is CASSSARGSYEQYF. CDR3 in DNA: TGTGCCAGCAGTTCCGCCAGGGGCTCCTACGAGCAGTACTTC.

CDR3 in DNA: TGTGCCAGCAGCTTAGATGAGGGGGGGATCTACGAGCAGTACTTC. Translating it yields CASSLDEGGIYEQYF. The chain has TRBV11-2 and TRBJ2-7, with a tentative D call TRBD2 (7 bases). Trimming left V 0 bases short and J 3 bases short, with 12 bases between. Germline CDR1 and CDR2: SGHAT and FQNNGV. The CDR3 has 15 residues.

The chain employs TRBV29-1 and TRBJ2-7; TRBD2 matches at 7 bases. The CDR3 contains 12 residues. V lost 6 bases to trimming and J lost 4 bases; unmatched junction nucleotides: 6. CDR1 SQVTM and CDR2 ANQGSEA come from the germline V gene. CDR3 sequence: CSVKRDGYEQYF. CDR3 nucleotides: TGCAGCGTGAAGCGGGACGGATACGAGCAGTACTTC.

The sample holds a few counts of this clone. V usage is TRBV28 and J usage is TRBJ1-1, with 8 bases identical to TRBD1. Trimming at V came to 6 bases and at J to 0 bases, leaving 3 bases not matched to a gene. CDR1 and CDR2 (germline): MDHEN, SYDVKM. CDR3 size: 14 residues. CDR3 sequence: CASRDRALNTEAFF. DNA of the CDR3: TGTGCCAGCAGGGACAGGGCCTTGAACACTGAAGCTTTCTTT.

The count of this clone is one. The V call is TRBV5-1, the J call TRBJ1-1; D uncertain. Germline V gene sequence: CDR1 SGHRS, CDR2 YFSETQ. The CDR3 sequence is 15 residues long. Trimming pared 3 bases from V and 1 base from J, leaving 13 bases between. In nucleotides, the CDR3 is TGCGCCAGCAGCTCCCAAGTACTTGGGAACACTGAAGCTTTCTTT. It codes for CASSSQVLGNTEAFF.

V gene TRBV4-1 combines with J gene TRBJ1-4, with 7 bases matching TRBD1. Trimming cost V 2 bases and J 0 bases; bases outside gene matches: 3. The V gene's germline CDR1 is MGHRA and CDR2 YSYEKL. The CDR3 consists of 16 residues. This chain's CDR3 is CASSQYQGATNEKLFF. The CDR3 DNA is TGCGCCAGCAGCCAATACCAGGGGGCAACTAATGAAAAACTGTTTTTT.

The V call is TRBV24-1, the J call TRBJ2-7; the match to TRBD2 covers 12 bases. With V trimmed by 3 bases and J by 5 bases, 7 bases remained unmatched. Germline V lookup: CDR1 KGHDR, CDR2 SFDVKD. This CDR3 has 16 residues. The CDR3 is CATSDASGRARNEQYF. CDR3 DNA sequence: TGTGCCACCAGTGATGCTAGCGGGAGGGCTAGGAACGAGCAGTACTTC.

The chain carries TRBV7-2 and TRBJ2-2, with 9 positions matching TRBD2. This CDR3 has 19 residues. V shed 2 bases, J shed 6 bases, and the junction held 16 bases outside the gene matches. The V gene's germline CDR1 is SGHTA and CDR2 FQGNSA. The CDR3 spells CASSLNPAGGAGGPGELFF. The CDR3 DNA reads TGTGCCAGCAGCTTAAATCCAGCGGGAGGCGCCGGGGGACCCGGGGAGCTGTTTTTT.

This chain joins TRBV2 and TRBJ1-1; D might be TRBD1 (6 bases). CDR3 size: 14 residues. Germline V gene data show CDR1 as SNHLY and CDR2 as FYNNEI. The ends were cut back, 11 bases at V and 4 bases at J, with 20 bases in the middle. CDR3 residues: CACAVQGPSTEAFF. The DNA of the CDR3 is TGTGCCTGCGCAGTCCAGGGGCCCTCCACTGAAGCTTTCTTT.

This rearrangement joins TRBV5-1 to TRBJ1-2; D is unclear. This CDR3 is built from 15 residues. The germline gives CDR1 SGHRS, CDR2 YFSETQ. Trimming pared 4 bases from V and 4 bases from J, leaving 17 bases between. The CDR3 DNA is TGCGCCAGCAGCCCTTTTGGTGAAGCTGGCTATGGCTACACCTTC. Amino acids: CASSPFGEAGYGYTF.

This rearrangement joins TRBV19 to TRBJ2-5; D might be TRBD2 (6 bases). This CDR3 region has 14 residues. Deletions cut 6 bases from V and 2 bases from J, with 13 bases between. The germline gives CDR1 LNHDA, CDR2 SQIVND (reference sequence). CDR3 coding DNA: TGTGCCAGTAGGGCGGGACGGATACAAGAGACCCAGTACTTC. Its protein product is CASRAGRIQETQYF.

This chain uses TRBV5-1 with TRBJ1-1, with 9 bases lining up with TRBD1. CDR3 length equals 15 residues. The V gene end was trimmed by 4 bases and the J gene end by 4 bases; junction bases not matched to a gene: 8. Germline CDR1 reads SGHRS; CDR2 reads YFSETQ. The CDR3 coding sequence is TGCGCCAGCAGCGCGGCCGGGACAGGGCCCACTGAAGCTTTCTTT. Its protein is CASSAAGTGPTEAFF.

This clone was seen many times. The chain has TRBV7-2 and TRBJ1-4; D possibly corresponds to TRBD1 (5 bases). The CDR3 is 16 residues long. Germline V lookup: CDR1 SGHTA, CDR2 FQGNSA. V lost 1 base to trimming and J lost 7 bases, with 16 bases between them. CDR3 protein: CASSLGGGLLGEKLFF. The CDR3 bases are TGTGCCAGCAGCTTAGGGGGGGGACTTCTTGGTGAAAAACTGTTTTTT.

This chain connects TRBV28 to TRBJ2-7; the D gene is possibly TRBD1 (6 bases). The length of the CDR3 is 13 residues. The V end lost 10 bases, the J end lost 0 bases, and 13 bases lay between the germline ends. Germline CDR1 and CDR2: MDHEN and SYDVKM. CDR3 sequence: CATLDSFSYEQYF. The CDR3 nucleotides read TGTGCCACCTTGGACAGCTTCTCCTACGAGCAGTACTTC.

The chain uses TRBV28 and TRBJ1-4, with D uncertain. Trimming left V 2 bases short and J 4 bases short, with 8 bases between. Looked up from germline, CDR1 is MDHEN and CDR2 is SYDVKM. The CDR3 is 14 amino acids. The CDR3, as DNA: TGTGCCAGCAGTTTAGTACGGTATAATGAAAAACTGTTTTTT. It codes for CASSLVRYNEKLFF.

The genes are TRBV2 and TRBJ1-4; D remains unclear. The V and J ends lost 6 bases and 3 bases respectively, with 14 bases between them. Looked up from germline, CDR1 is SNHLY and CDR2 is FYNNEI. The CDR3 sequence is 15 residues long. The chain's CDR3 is CASRVGGYSNEKLFF. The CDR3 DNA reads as TGTGCCAGCAGAGTGGGCGGGTACTCTAATGAAAAACTGTTTTTT.

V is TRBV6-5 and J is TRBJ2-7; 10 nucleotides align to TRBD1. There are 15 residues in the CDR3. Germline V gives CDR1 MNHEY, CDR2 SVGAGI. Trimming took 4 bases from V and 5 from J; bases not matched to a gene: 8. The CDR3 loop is CASSSRDRGLNEQYF. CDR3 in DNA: TGTGCCAGCAGTTCCCGGGACAGGGGTCTCAACGAGCAGTACTTC.

For the CDR3, the DNA is TGTGCCAGCTCACCGACAGGGATCCATGAGCAGTTCTTC. Its protein product is CASSPTGIHEQFF. The chain combines TRBV18 with TRBJ2-1, with 7 bases fitting TRBD1. CDR3 length: 13 amino acids. Germline V gives CDR1 KGHSH, CDR2 LQKENI. With V trimmed by 3 bases and J by 8 bases, 4 bases remained unmatched.

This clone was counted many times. The chain's CDR3 is CASSGEAGRHQPQHF. In DNA, the CDR3 is TGTGCCAGCAGTGGGGAGGCAGGGAGACATCAGCCCCAGCATTTT. The chain uses TRBV28 and TRBJ1-5, with D maybe TRBD1 (5 bases). The CDR3 consists of 15 residues. Germline V gene lookup returns CDR1 MDHEN and CDR2 SYDVKM. Trimming left V 5 bases short and J 5 bases short, with 16 bases between. Variable domain in full (rest from reference TRBV28 and TRBJ1-5): DVKVTQSSRYLVKRTGEKVFLECVQDMDHENMFWYRQDPGLGLRLIYFSYDVKMKEKGDIPEGYSVSREKKERFSLILESASTNQTSMYLCASSGEAGRHQPQHFGDGTRLSIL.

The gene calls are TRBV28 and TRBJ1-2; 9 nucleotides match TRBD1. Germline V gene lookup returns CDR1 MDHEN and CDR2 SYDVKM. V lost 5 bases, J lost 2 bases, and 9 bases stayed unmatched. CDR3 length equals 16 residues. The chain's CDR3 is CASSQTTGGSNYGYTF. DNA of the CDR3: TGTGCCAGCAGTCAAACGACAGGGGGGTCGAACTATGGCTACACCTTC.

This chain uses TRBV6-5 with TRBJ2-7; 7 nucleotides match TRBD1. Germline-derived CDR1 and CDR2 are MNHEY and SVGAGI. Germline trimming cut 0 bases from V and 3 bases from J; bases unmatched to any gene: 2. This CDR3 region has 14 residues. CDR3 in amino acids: CASSYSNRGYEQYF. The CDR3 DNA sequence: TGTGCCAGCAGTTACTCGAACAGGGGCTACGAGCAGTACTTC.

The CDR3 DNA reads TGTGCCAGCAGTTACCGGGGGACCCACATCGAGACCCAGTACTTC. Translating gives CASSYRGTHIETQYF. The V gene is TRBV6-5, the J gene TRBJ2-5; TRBD2 might be the D (6 bases). Germline loops: CDR1 MNHEY, CDR2 SVGAGI. The V and J ends lost 2 bases and 5 bases respectively, with 15 bases between them. This CDR3 region has 15 residues.

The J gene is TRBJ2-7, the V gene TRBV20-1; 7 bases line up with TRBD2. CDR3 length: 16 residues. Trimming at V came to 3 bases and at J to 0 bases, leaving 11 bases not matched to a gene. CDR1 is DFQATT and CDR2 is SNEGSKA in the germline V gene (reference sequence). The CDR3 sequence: CSASARASGGSYEQYF. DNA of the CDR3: TGCAGTGCTAGTGCCCGCGCTAGCGGTGGCTCCTACGAGCAGTACTTC.

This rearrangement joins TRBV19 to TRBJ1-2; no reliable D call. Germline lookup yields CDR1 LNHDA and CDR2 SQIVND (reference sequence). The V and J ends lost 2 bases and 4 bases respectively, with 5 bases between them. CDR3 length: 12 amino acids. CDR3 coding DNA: TGTGCCAGTAGTATACTCGGCTATGGCTACACCTTC. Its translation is CASSILGYGYTF.

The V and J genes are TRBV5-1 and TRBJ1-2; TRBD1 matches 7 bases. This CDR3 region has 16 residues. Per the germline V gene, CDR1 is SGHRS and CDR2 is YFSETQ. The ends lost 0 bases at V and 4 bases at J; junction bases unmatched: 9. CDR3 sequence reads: CASSLETGEGFYGYTF. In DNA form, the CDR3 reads TGCGCCAGCAGCTTGGAAACAGGGGAAGGATTCTATGGCTACACCTTC. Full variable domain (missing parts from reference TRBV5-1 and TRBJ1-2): KAGVTQTPRYLIKTRGQQVTLSCSPISGHRSVSWYQQTPGQGLQFLFEYFSETQRNKGNFPGRFSGRQFSNSRSEMNVSTLELGDSALYLCASSLETGEGFYGYTFGSGTRLTVV.

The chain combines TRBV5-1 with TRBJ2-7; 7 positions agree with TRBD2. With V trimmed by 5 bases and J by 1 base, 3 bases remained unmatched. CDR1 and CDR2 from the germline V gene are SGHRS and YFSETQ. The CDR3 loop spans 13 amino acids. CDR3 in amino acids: CASRTGGSYEQYF. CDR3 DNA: TGCGCCAGCAGGACGGGGGGTTCCTACGAGCAGTACTTC.

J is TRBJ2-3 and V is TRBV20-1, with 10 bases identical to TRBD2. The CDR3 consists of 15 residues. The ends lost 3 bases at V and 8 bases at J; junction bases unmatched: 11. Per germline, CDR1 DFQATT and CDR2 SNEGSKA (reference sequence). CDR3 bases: TGCAGTGCTAGTAAACAGCGGGAGGGCGGCGGTACGCAGTATTTT. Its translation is CSASKQREGGGTQYF.

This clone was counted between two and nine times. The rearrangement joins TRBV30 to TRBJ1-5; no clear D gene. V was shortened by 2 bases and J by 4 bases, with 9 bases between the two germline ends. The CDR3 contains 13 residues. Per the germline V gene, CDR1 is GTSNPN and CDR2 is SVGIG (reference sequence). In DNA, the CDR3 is TGTGCCTGGAGTTTGGCACCGAATCAGCCCCAGCATTTT. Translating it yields CAWSLAPNQPQHF. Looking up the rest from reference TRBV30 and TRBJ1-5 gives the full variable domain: SQTIHQWPATLVQPVGSPLSLECTVEGTSNPNLYWYRQAAGRGLQLLFYSVGIGQISSEVPQNLSASRPQDRQFILSSKKLLLSDSGFYLCAWSLAPNQPQHFGDGTRLSIL.